This is a list of T cell receptor beta chains from one sample in a study of shared clonotypes between healthy human individuals. TCRdb's table, derived via immunoSEQ multiplex PCR, lists solely in-frame clones and lacks some. The sample has about 2,200,000 clones; about 93% are singletons. Sample: naive CD8+ T cells from PBMCs. The receptors derive from a young man in good health. Some clones in this sample may be carry-over from other donors' samples. CDR3s include the opening cysteine and the closing phenylalanine or tryptophan. Each record gives: J gene, V gene, CDR3 protein.

TRBJ1-1 TRBV28 CASSREDFSTEAFF
TRBJ1-2 TRBV5-4 CASTLGQGNYGYTF
TRBJ1-2 TRBV7-9 CASSNQGADYGYTF
TRBJ2-7 TRBV27 CASSLSFWGLSEQYF
TRBJ1-5 TRBV4-1 CASSQGVAQPQHF
TRBJ1-1 TRBV6-6 CASSSSGLAGTEAFF
TRBJ2-2 TRBV25-1 CASSGKSRGELFF
TRBJ2-7 TRBV6-5 CASSYPPSSEQYF
TRBJ1-1 TRBV19 CASTQDPESRTEAFF
TRBJ2-2 TRBV19 CASSISLGLAGGPHGELFF
TRBJ2-1 TRBV6-6 CASSPVPSSYNEQFF
TRBJ1-2 TRBV15 CATVGPGAGYGYTF
TRBJ1-3 TRBV5-5 CASSFTASSGNTIYF
TRBJ2-2 TRBV14 CASSQHYRGPATGELFF
TRBJ2-5 TRBV10-3 CAISEPDNEETQYF
TRBJ2-1 TRBV5-6 CASSLTTSVINNEQFF
TRBJ2-2 TRBV5-1 CASSLAGGYPGELFF
TRBJ1-1 TRBV5-8 CASADRRDTEAFF
TRBJ2-7 TRBV9 CASSVSGGINEQYF
TRBJ2-1 TRBV27 CASSERGRYNEQFF
TRBJ2-1 TRBV29-1 CSVEAPQGGQFF
TRBJ2-1 TRBV15 CATSRESGAWSQINEQFF
TRBJ1-1 TRBV11-1 CASSLLRLAGDTEAFF
TRBJ1-2 TRBV19 CASRPSGRMGRAEGYTF
TRBJ1-1 TRBV27 CASTLTGGNTEAFF
TRBJ2-7 TRBV4-3 CASSPSTSSYEQYF
TRBJ2-7 TRBV7-2 CASSVIRSYEQYF
TRBJ2-7 TRBV2 CASTGRTGIYEQYF
TRBJ2-7 TRBV27 CASSSSRDYEQYF
TRBJ2-1 TRBV27 CASRLASNEQFF
TRBJ2-1 TRBV18 CASPRQEVGNPSGIYNEQFF
TRBJ2-7 TRBV27 CASSYDPLSEQYF
TRBJ1-5 TRBV9 CASSVDGSNQPQHF
TRBJ2-2 TRBV9 CASSVAAQGGTGELFF
TRBJ2-1 TRBV27 CASSLLYPGTSEQFF
TRBJ2-2 TRBV19 CASSAPAGGIPNTGELFF
TRBJ1-2 TRBV6-5 CASSYSRGYTF
TRBJ2-7 TRBV4-1 CASSPTLAGAYEQYF
TRBJ2-7 TRBV6-5 CASSTQYF
TRBJ2-2 TRBV9 CASSVDGGSGGELFF
TRBJ2-2 TRBV6-4 CASSGYPGELFF
TRBJ2-4 TRBV19 CASSIEETSTRDIQYF
TRBJ2-1 TRBV5-4 CASSPRGGRELAYNEQFF
TRBJ2-7 TRBV19 CASSGDSYEQYF
TRBJ1-1 TRBV27 CASSLILGTEAFF
TRBJ1-3 TRBV7-8 CASSGRGLPGNTIYF
TRBJ2-7 TRBV5-1 CATSMGYTYEQYF
TRBJ1-3 TRBV28 CASSLRATGSSGNTIYF
TRBJ2-5 TRBV11-3 CASSNRDRDREETQYF
TRBJ2-7 TRBV6-5 CASSYVSGSYEQYF
TRBJ2-1 TRBV7-9 CASSPRLRAHNEQFF
TRBJ2-1 TRBV11-2 CASSFSGSGGNEQFF
TRBJ2-7 TRBV5-6 CASSSAGRGSYEQYF
TRBJ1-5 TRBV6-1 CASSLTGINQPQHF
TRBJ2-2 TRBV7-9 CASSSPGQRTGELFF